Listed below are T cell receptor beta chains from one sample, sequenced in a study of cytomegalovirus exposure and HLA in healthy donors. Sequencing was performed with immunoSEQ multiplex PCR; in TCRdb, only in-frame clones are kept and a portion is missing. The profile shows fewer than 250,000 clones, 85% to 90% of them singletons. The specimen was PBMCs. The source of these receptors is a man aged 18 to 29 in good health and CMV-seronegative. CDR3s include the opening cysteine and the closing phenylalanine or tryptophan. The D gene is left open where the match is weak. Size is omitted from some rows. Given values are once, few, many or a class for expanded clones.

j_gene: TRBJ2-4
abundance: .
d_gene: .
v_gene: TRBV29-1
CDR3nt: TGCAGCGTTGAAGAAAGGTGGACACCTCTAGCCAAAAACATTCAGTACTTC
CDR3aa: CSVEERWTPLAKNIQYF

j_gene: TRBJ2-2
abundance: .
d_gene: .
v_gene: TRBV27
CDR3nt: TGTGCCGCAAGGGGGGGACCTAACACCGGGGAGCTGTTTTTT
CDR3aa: CAARGGPNTGELFF

j_gene: TRBJ1-2
abundance: .
d_gene: .
v_gene: TRBV5-4
CDR3nt: TGTGCCAGCATCGATTTCGCAGGGGCCGGCTACACCTTC
CDR3aa: CASIDFAGAGYTF

j_gene: TRBJ2-7
abundance: .
d_gene: TRBD1
v_gene: TRBV5-4
CDR3nt: TGTGCCAGCAGCTTGGCCCCGGGACAGGGGGGGTACGAGCAGTACTTC
CDR3aa: CASSLAPGQGGYEQYF

j_gene: TRBJ2-1
abundance: .
d_gene: TRBD2
v_gene: TRBV29-1
CDR3nt: TGCATGGGACTAGCGGGAGTTCAAAATGAGCAGTTCTTC
CDR3aa: CMGLAGVQNEQFF

j_gene: TRBJ1-2
abundance: once
d_gene: .
v_gene: TRBV9
CDR3nt: TGTGCCAGCAGCGTAGGGTTGGTGCTACAGTATGGCTACACCTTC
CDR3aa: CASSVGLVLQYGYTF

j_gene: TRBJ2-3
abundance: .
d_gene: TRBD2
v_gene: TRBV7-9
CDR3nt: TGTGCCAGCAGCCCGTTCGAACTAGCGGTCGATACGCAGTATTTT
CDR3aa: CASSPFELAVDTQYF

j_gene: TRBJ2-2
abundance: .
d_gene: .
v_gene: TRBV6-5
CDR3nt: TGTGCCAGCAGTTATGTGACAACCGGGGAGCTGTTTTTT
CDR3aa: CASSYVTTGELFF

j_gene: TRBJ1-1
abundance: .
d_gene: TRBD1
v_gene: TRBV7-2
CDR3nt: TGTGCCAGCAGCTTAAAGGGACAGTTTGTGGTTGAAGCTTTCTTT
CDR3aa: CASSLKGQFVVEAFF

j_gene: TRBJ1-1
abundance: .
d_gene: TRBD1
v_gene: TRBV5-1
CDR3nt: TGCGCCAGCAGCCCGGGGACAGTTAACACTGAAGCTTTCTTT
CDR3aa: CASSPGTVNTEAFF

j_gene: TRBJ2-1
abundance: .
d_gene: .
v_gene: TRBV7-3
CDR3nt: TGTGCCAGCAGCTTAACAGTGAGGAGTGAGCAGTTCTTC
CDR3aa: CASSLTVRSEQFF

j_gene: TRBJ2-1
abundance: .
d_gene: .
v_gene: TRBV7-6
CDR3nt: TGTGCCAGCAGCCAAGGTCCGACTGGCCCCGACAATGAGCAGTTCTTC
CDR3aa: CASSQGPTGPDNEQFF

j_gene: TRBJ1-5
abundance: .
d_gene: .
v_gene: TRBV6-5
CDR3nt: TGTGCCAGCAGGGAGACGCCGGAACAGCCCCAGCATTTT
CDR3aa: CASRETPEQPQHF

j_gene: TRBJ2-7
abundance: .
d_gene: TRBD2
v_gene: TRBV7-3
CDR3nt: TGTGCCAGCAGCCTCACTAGCGGGAGAACCCACGAGCAGTACTTC
CDR3aa: CASSLTSGRTHEQYF

j_gene: TRBJ2-5
abundance: .
d_gene: TRBD1
v_gene: TRBV28
CDR3nt: TGTGCCAGCAGTTTCCCGGACGGGACAGGAGAGACCCAGTACTTC
CDR3aa: CASSFPDGTGETQYF

j_gene: TRBJ1-1
abundance: .
d_gene: .
v_gene: TRBV27
CDR3nt: TGTGCCAGCAGTTTTAATCTGGGGGCGAACACTGAAGCTTTCTTT
CDR3aa: CASSFNLGANTEAFF

j_gene: TRBJ2-5
abundance: .
d_gene: .
v_gene: TRBV15
CDR3nt: TGTGCCACCAGCAGAGAGAGACACAGGGAGGAGACCCAGTACTTC
CDR3aa: CATSRERHREETQYF

j_gene: TRBJ2-4
abundance: few
d_gene: TRBD1
v_gene: TRBV5-1
CDR3nt: TGCGCCAGCAGCCAGACCTCACAGGGGGCCCAAGCCAAAAACATTCAGTACTTC
CDR3aa: CASSQTSQGAQAKNIQYF

j_gene: TRBJ1-5
abundance: .
d_gene: .
v_gene: TRBV5-1
CDR3nt: TGCGCCAGCAGCTTAGAGACGGGGAATCAGCCCCAGCATTTT
CDR3aa: CASSLETGNQPQHF

j_gene: TRBJ2-3
abundance: .
d_gene: .
v_gene: TRBV7-7
CDR3nt: TGTGCCAGCAGTAGGGGAAGAACAGATACGCAGTATTTT
CDR3aa: CASSRGRTDTQYF

j_gene: TRBJ2-1
abundance: .
d_gene: .
v_gene: TRBV6-6
CDR3nt: TGTGCCAGCAGTCAAGGGGGAAATGAGCAGTTCTTC
CDR3aa: CASSQGGNEQFF

j_gene: TRBJ2-2
abundance: .
d_gene: .
v_gene: TRBV27
CDR3nt: TGTGCCAGCAGTTTGTATTCTAACACCGGGGAGCTGTTTTTT
CDR3aa: CASSLYSNTGELFF